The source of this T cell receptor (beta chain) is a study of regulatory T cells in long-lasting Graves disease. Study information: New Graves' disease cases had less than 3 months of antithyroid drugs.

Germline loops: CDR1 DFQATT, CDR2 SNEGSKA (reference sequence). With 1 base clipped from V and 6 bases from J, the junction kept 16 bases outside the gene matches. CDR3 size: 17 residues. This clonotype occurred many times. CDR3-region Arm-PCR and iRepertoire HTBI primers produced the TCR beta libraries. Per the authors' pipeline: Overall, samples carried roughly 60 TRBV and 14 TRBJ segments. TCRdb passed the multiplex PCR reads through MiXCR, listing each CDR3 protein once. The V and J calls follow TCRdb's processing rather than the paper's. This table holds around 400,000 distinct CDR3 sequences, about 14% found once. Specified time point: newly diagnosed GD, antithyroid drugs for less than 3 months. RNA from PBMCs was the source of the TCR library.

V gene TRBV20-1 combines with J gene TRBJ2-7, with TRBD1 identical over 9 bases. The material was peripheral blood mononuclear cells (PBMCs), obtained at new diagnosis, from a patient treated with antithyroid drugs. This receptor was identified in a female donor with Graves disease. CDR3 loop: CSARGLPGQGVGGEQYF. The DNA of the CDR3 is TGCAGTGCTAGAGGTCTTCCGGGACAGGGTGTTGGGGGCGAGCAGTACTTC.